The 29 T cell receptor beta chains presented below share a single source sample, sequenced in a study of T cells in Graves' hyperthyroidism and ophthalmopathy. The source material, RNA transcripts, was used to amplify TCR beta CDR3 regions. In the first-round RT-PCR of the TCR CDR3, the HTBI primer set was used. Using its own MiXCR run on the multiplex PCR reads, TCRdb lists one record per CDR3 protein. In the table there are under 700,000 distinct CDR3 sequences, around 42% of which are singletons. Sequencing used peripheral blood or thyroid tissue (not recorded which). Source of these receptors: a woman younger than 35 with Graves' hyperthyroidism.

The chain links TRBV5-5 to TRBJ2-5; D perhaps matches TRBD1 (5 bases). CDR3 length: 15 amino acids. The V gene lost 4 bases and the J gene lost 2 bases, with 15 bases spanning the gap. In germline, CDR1 is SGHKS, CDR2 YYEKEE (reference sequence). CDR3 in amino acids: CASSQSTARQETQYF. CDR3 DNA sequence: TGTGCCAGCAGCCAATCGACAGCGAGACAAGAGACCCAGTACTTC.

This clonotype was counted ten times or more. The CDR3 DNA reads TGTGCCACCAGTGGGTTTGCGGCGGTAGACACCGGGGAGCTGTTTTTT. Its protein product is CATSGFAAVDTGELFF. V gene TRBV24-1 combines with J gene TRBJ2-2; D uncertain. V lost 5 bases and J 3 bases, leaving 15 bases between the germline ends. This CDR3 is 16 amino acids long. Germline CDR1 reads KGHDR; CDR2 reads SFDVKD.

The rearrangement joins TRBV7-3 to TRBJ1-5; D is perhaps TRBD1 (5 bases). Germline assignment: CDR1 SGHTA and CDR2 FQGTGA. CDR3 size: 12 residues. The V end lost 3 bases, the J end lost 11 bases, and 11 bases lay between the germline ends. CDR3 bases: TGTGCCAGCAGCTTGGGGGGGGGGGCCCAGCATTTT. Translating it yields CASSLGGGAQHF.

The rearrangement links TRBV24-1 to TRBJ2-2; 9 bases align to TRBD1. V shed 4 bases, J shed 4 bases, and the junction held 3 bases outside the gene matches. Germline CDR1 and CDR2: KGHDR and SFDVKD. CDR3 length: 15 amino acids. The CDR3, as DNA: TGTGCCACCAGTGACGAGGACAGGGGCACCGGGGAGCTGTTTTTT. It yields the protein CATSDEDRGTGELFF.

This clonotype appeared a few times. The gene calls are TRBV7-9 and TRBJ2-7; 9 bases fit TRBD2. CDR1 is SEHNR and CDR2 is FQNEAQ in the germline V gene (reference sequence). CDR3 length: 15 amino acids. V was pared by 6 bases and J by 3 bases, with 9 bases of the junction left unmatched. CDR3: CASRKGAGGRYEQYF. CDR3 in DNA: TGTGCCAGCAGAAAGGGGGCGGGAGGGCGCTACGAGCAGTACTTC.

This clonotype was picked up many times. The chain joins TRBV15 to TRBJ1-2; TRBD1 matches at 7 bases. Germline CDR1 and CDR2: LNHNV and YYDKDF (reference sequence). CDR3 size: 15 residues. With 3 bases clipped from V and 5 bases from J, the junction kept 9 bases outside the gene matches. For the CDR3, the DNA is TGTGCCACCAGCAGCCAGACAGGGCGAGGATATGGCTACACCTTC. Its protein product is CATSSQTGRGYGYTF.

The chain recombines TRBV10-2 with TRBJ1-2, with 8 bases matching TRBD1. From germline, CDR1 is WSHSY and CDR2 SAAADI. The CDR3 has 15 amino acids. V gave up 6 bases and J gave up 5 bases; unmatched junction bases: 11. The CDR3 nucleotides read TGCGCCAGCAGCCGGAGGGGGACAGGCATTTATGGCTACACCTTC. Residues: CASSRRGTGIYGYTF.

This chain joins TRBV29-1 and TRBJ1-4; D remains ambiguous. The CDR3 has 12 residues. The germline V and J ends were trimmed by 5 bases and 0 bases, with 4 bases remaining between them. Looked up from germline, CDR1 is SQVTM and CDR2 is ANQGSEA. CDR3 sequence reads: CSVSSTNEKLFF. CDR3 nucleotides: TGCAGCGTTTCCTCAACTAATGAAAAACTGTTTTTT.

The chain employs TRBV29-1 and TRBJ1-5, with 8 bases aligning to TRBD1. J was trimmed by 3 bases and V by 7 bases; bases with no gene match: 5. This CDR3 region has 13 residues. Germline V gives CDR1 SQVTM, CDR2 ANQGSEA. CDR3 in DNA: TGCAGCGCTGGACAGGGCGACAATCAGCCCCAGCATTTT. This sequence encodes CSAGQGDNQPQHF. Full variable domain (remainder filled in from reference TRBV29-1 and TRBJ1-5): SAVISQKPSRDICQRGTSLTIQCQVDSQVTMMFWYRQQPGQSLTLIATANQGSEATYESGFVIDKFPISRPNLTFSTLTVSNMSPEDSSIYLCSAGQGDNQPQHFGDGTRLSIL.

This clonotype was detected many times. The chain is built from TRBV24-1 and TRBJ2-2; D is undetermined. V lost 10 bases, J lost 1 base, and 3 bases lay in between. Germline V CDR1 and CDR2: KGHDR, SFDVKD. CDR3 length: 11 amino acids. CDR3 loop: CATENTGELFF. The CDR3 nucleotides are TGTGCCACGGAGAACACCGGGGAGCTGTTTTTT.

This clonotype was observed a handful of times. A much larger clonotype is one base distant, so this may be a read error. J is TRBJ1-2 and V is TRBV29-1, with 9 bases fitting TRBD1. Germline V lookup: CDR1 SQVTM, CDR2 ANQGSEA. The CDR3 covers 12 residues. CDR3 amino acids: CSVTGGQDGHTF. The CDR3 nucleotides read TGCAGCGTGACAGGGGGTCAGGATGGCCACACCTTC.

V and J are TRBV7-6 and TRBJ1-1; 7 bases are a match to TRBD1. The CDR3 sequence is 14 residues long. J was trimmed by 5 bases and V by 5 bases; bases with no gene match: 8. The germline V gene has CDR1 SGHVS and CDR2 FNYEAQ. CDR3 protein: CASSQVDRETEAFF. The CDR3 DNA sequence: TGTGCCAGCAGCCAAGTCGACAGGGAAACTGAAGCTTTCTTT.

This clonotype was counted ten times or more. The CDR3 region is CAISGQGKGNYGYTF. The CDR3 DNA follows: TGTGCCATCAGTGGCCAGGGAAAGGGGAACTATGGCTACACCTTC. The rearrangement uses TRBV10-3 and TRBJ1-2; tentative D call: TRBD1 (5 bases). Germline CDR1 and CDR2: ENHRY and SYGVKD. The CDR3 loop spans 15 amino acids. The V end was cut by 4 bases, the J end by 2 bases, with 14 bases between.

The sample holds one count of this clonotype. V gene TRBV10-3 combines with J gene TRBJ2-7, with D possibly TRBD2 on 6 matching bases. Trimming removed 6 bases at V and 5 bases at J, with 11 bases between. The CDR3 runs to 12 residues. Looked up from germline, CDR1 is ENHRY and CDR2 is SYGVKD. The CDR3 spells CAISQGGNEQYF. The CDR3 nucleotides are TGTGCCATCAGCCAAGGCGGGAACGAGCAGTACTTC.

The CDR3 nucleotides read TGTGCCAGCAGCTTGGACACCGGAAGGGAAAAACTGTTTTTT. Translation gives CASSLDTGREKLFF. The V and J genes are TRBV11-2 and TRBJ1-4; tentatively, D is TRBD1 (5 bases). Germline V gene sequence: CDR1 SGHAT, CDR2 FQNNGV. The CDR3 is 14 residues long. V was clipped by 3 bases and J by 8 bases, with 13 bases between them.

The genes are TRBV14 and TRBJ1-1, with D tentatively TRBD1 (6 bases). The CDR3 consists of 16 residues. Germline V gene data show CDR1 as SGHDN and CDR2 as FVKESK. V gave up 4 bases and J gave up 4 bases, with 19 bases separating them. CDR3 sequence: CASSPTGSRGGTEAFF. DNA for the CDR3: TGTGCCAGCAGCCCTACAGGGAGTAGGGGGGGCACTGAAGCTTTCTTT.

This chain joins TRBV5-1 and TRBJ1-1; no definite D call. Per the germline V gene, CDR1 is SGHRS and CDR2 is YFSETQ. The CDR3 spans 14 residues. Between the trimmed V and J ends, which lost 0 bases and 1 base, there was a span of 7 bases. The DNA for the CDR3 is TGCGCCAGCAGCTTGGATGTTAGGAACACTGAAGCTTTCTTT. As protein: CASSLDVRNTEAFF.

This rearrangement joins TRBV15 to TRBJ2-2; possibly TRBD2 for D (6 bases). CDR1 is LNHNV, CDR2 YYDKDF, per germline (reference sequence). The V gene lost 3 bases and the J gene lost 7 bases, with 9 bases spanning the gap. The CDR3 totals 13 residues. The CDR3 DNA sequence: TGTGCCACCAGCAGTTTCGGGAGCGGGGAGCTGTTTTTT. This gives the protein CATSSFGSGELFF.

Notes on this clonotype: No conserved phenylalanine or tryptophan ends this CDR3, so it is likely a read error. The chain carries TRBV10-1 and TRBJ1-1; D may be TRBD1 (6 bases). CDR3 length: 15 residues. Germline CDR1 WNHNN, CDR2 SYGVQD (reference sequence). In nucleotides, the CDR3 is TGCGCCAGCAGTTCCAGGACAGCACCGAACACTGAGGCTTTCTTA. Protein product: CASSSRTAPNTEAFL.

The chain is built from TRBV29-1 and TRBJ2-5, with TRBD1 matching over 9 bases. J gave up 5 bases and V 2 bases, and 3 bases lay outside the gene matches. Germline V lookup: CDR1 SQVTM, CDR2 ANQGSEA. CDR3 length: 13 amino acids. CDR3 sequence (DNA): TGCAGCGTTGAATGGGACAGGGTTGAGACCCAGTACTTC. Translating gives CSVEWDRVETQYF.

About this clonotype itself: This may be a read error: a much more frequent sequence differs by one nucleotide. The V and J genes are TRBV10-2 and TRBJ2-6; 8 bases are shared with TRBD1. In germline, CDR1 is WSHSY, CDR2 SAAADI. CDR3 size: 19 residues. The CDR3 is CASSESMDRVLSGANVLAF. The CDR3, as DNA: TGCGCCAGCAGTGAGTCCATGGACAGGGTCTTATCTGGGGCCAACGTCCTGGCTTTC.

This clonotype was observed a few times. This chain links TRBV19 with TRBJ1-5; a possible D gene is TRBD1 (5 bases). The germline V gene encodes CDR1 LNHDA and CDR2 SQIVND (reference sequence). This CDR3 is 15 amino acids long. Trimming stripped 7 bases from V and 4 bases from J, with 17 bases between. The CDR3 reads CASTVRGFRNQPQHF. As DNA, the CDR3 is TGTGCCAGTACGGTGAGGGGTTTTCGGAATCAGCCCCAGCATTTT.

The chain has TRBV10-2 and TRBJ1-6, with a possible D match to TRBD1 (6 bases). Between the trimmed V and J ends, which lost 6 bases and 8 bases, there was a span of 14 bases. This CDR3 has 14 residues. Germline assignment: CDR1 WSHSY and CDR2 SAAADI. As DNA, the CDR3 is TGCGCCAGCAGCTGGGGGACATGGGATTCACCCCTCCACTTT. It codes for CASSWGTWDSPLHF.

This clonotype has at least ten counts. One junction end disagrees with the germline gene, perhaps due to a read error. This rearrangement joins TRBV7-2 to TRBJ1-2; D not resolved. CDR1 SGHTA and CDR2 FQGNSA come from the germline V gene. The CDR3 is 14 residues long. CDR3 amino acids: CASSLDGINYGYTF. The CDR3 nucleotides read TGTGCCAGCAGTTTAGATGGCATTAACTATGGCTACACCTTC. The entire variable domain, with the rest obtained from reference TRBV7-2 and TRBJ1-2, is as follows: GAGVSQSPSNKVTEKGKDVELRCDPISGHTALYWYRQSLGQGLEFLIYFQGNSAPDKSGLPSDRFSAERTGGSVSTLTIQRTQQEDSAVYLCASSLDGINYGYTFGSGTRLTVV.

The chain links TRBV7-3 to TRBJ2-7, with D possibly called TRBD1 or TRBD2 (6 bases each). V was cut by 5 bases and J by 0 bases, with 20 bases left in between. CDR1 is SGHTA, CDR2 FQGTGA, per germline. The CDR3 runs 17 residues. CDR3 amino acids: CASSVDLRGEASYEQYF. In DNA form, the CDR3 reads TGTGCCAGCAGCGTTGACCTTAGGGGGGAGGCCTCCTACGAGCAGTACTTC.

As for this clonotype: The CDR3 ends on some other residue instead of the conserved phenylalanine or tryptophan, so this is likely a read error. The CDR3 spells CASSPGTGYTL. For the CDR3, the DNA is TGTGCCAGCAGTCCAGGGACCGGCTACACCCTC. The chain recombines TRBV7-9 with TRBJ1-2, with D possibly matching TRBD1 (5 bases). The germline CDR1 and CDR2 sequences are SEHNR and FQNEAQ (reference sequence). Trimming stripped 6 bases from V and 8 bases from J, with 10 bases between. The CDR3 runs 11 residues.

On this clonotype itself: A junction end diverges from the germline sequence, so it may reflect a read error. The chain combines TRBV10-3 with TRBJ1-1; 7 bases line up with TRBD1. Germline CDR1 is ENHRY and CDR2 is SYGVKD. This CDR3 spans 16 amino acids. The CDR3 here is CASSYSPGQMNTEAFF. The CDR3 bases are TGTGCCAGCAGTTACTCCCCGGGACAGATGAACACTGAAGCTTTCTTT.

This clonotype was detected only once. This rearrangement joins TRBV19 to TRBJ2-2; D not resolved. The CDR3 has 15 residues. Germline lookup yields CDR1 LNHDA and CDR2 SQIVND (reference sequence). V lost 9 bases and J lost 1, with 15 bases in between. In DNA form, the CDR3 reads TGTGCCAGCAGTTTAAATCGAGGGAACACCGGGGAGCTGTTTTTT. Its protein product is CASSLNRGNTGELFF.

J is TRBJ1-2 and V is TRBV25-1, with 9 nucleotides matching TRBD1. The CDR3 contains 16 residues. The germline gives CDR1 MGHDK, CDR2 SYGVNS. Trimming took 2 bases from V and 2 from J; bases not matched to a gene: 6. CDR3 DNA sequence: TGTGCCAGCAGTGAAGGAGACGGGACAGGGAACTATGGCTACACCTTC. Its translation: CASSEGDGTGNYGYTF.